This T cell receptor (beta chain) was profiled in a study of T cell repertoires in ileal Crohn's disease. On the study more broadly: Postoperative therapy was given to about half: around 12 thiopurines, 18 anti-TNF agents.

Findings and caveats of the study: Clonality above 26.8% at surgery always came with endoscopic recurrence. Compared with non-smokers, active smokers at surgery showed more clonal expansions.

About this clone itself: Antigen specificity is unknown.

V lost 4 bases, J lost 4 bases, and 23 bases lay in between. Germline CDR1 reads MNHEY; CDR2 reads SMNVEV (reference sequence). The CDR3 runs 17 residues. Measured with immunoSEQ multiplex PCR; TCRdb has only the in-frame clones, and not every one. The data contain thousands of clones, 79% of them singletons. Material for sequencing was ileal tissue. The TCR sequence derives from an adult with Crohn's disease. The V call is TRBV27, the J call TRBJ2-7; D is possibly TRBD1 (6 bases). The DNA of the CDR3 is TGTGCCAGCAGTTCGGGTCCGGGTCGGACAGAGTTTTACGAGCAGTACTTC. Its protein is CASSSGPGRTEFYEQYF.